This T cell receptor (beta chain) derives from a study of blood T cell repertoires in COVID-19. At the level of the study: The analysed material was cDNA or gDNA that came from T cells, B-cell-depleted T cells, or PBMCs.

In the authors' workflow: Reference gene primer amplification gave estimated nucleated cell counts. Sequencing used immunoSEQ multiplex PCR; TCRdb keeps in-frame clones, though not all of them. V, J and clone size are taken as reported in that table, and D and trimming were inferred from the DNA itself. The profile covers around 100,000 clones, with around four fifths appearing a single time and 20% to 30% taken by the ten largest. V gave up 5 bases and J gave up 2 bases; unmatched junction bases: 5. Germline CDR1 SEHNR, CDR2 FQNEAQ (reference sequence). The CDR3 contains 16 residues. The sequencing input was peripheral blood. The receptor comes from a man between 60 and 75 years old with acute or convalescent COVID-19. This chain joins TRBV7-9 and TRBJ2-3, with 12 bases that match TRBD2. CDR3 coding DNA: TGTGCCAGCAGCGGCCGGACTAGCGGGGTCACAGATACGCAGTATTTT. Its translation is CASSGRTSGVTDTQYF.